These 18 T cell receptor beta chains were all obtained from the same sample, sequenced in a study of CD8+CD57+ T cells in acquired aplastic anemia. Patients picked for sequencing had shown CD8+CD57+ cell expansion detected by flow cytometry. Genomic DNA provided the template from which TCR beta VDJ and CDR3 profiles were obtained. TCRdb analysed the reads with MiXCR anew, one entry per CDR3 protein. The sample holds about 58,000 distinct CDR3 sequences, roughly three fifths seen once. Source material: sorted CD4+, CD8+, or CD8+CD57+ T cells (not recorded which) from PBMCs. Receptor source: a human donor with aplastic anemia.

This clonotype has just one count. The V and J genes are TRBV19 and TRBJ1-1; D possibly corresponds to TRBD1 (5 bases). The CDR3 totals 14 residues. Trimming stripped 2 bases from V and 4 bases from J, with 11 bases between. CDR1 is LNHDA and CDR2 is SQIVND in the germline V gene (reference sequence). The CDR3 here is CASSIHRLATEAFF. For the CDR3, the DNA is TGTGCCAGTAGTATACACAGGTTGGCCACTGAAGCTTTCTTT.

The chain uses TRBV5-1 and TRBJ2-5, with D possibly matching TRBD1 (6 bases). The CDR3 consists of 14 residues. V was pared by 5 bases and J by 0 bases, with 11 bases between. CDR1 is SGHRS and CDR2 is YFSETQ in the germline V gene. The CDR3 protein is CASRKGQNQETQYF. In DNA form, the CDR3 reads TGCGCCAGCAGGAAAGGACAGAACCAAGAGACCCAGTACTTC.

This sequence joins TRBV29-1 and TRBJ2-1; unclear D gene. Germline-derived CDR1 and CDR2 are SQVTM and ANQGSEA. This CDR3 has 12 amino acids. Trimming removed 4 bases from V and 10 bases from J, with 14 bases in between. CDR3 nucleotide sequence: TGCAGCGTTGTAGACCTCGGGTCAGAGCAGTTCTTC. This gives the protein CSVVDLGSEQFF.

In DNA, the CDR3 is TGTGCCAGTAGTATGTTGGGCAGGGAAGAGACCCAGTACTTC. This gives the protein CASSMLGREETQYF. The chain has TRBV19 and TRBJ2-5; D might be TRBD1 (5 bases). CDR3 size: 14 residues. V shed 3 bases and J shed 3 bases, with 11 bases lying between them. Germline-derived CDR1 and CDR2 are LNHDA and SQIVND (reference sequence).

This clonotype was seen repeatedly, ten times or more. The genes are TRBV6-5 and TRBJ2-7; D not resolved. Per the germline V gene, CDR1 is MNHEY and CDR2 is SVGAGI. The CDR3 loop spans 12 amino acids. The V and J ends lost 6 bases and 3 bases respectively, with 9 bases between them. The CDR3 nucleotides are TGTGCCAGCAGCCTTAACCTCTACGAGCAGTACTTC. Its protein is CASSLNLYEQYF.

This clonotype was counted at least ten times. The CDR3 sequence: CATSDPRRQGIGDTQYF. CDR3 nucleotides: TGTGCCACCAGTGACCCACGAAGACAGGGGATTGGAGATACGCAGTATTTT. The V call is TRBV24-1, the J call TRBJ2-3; TRBD1 agrees at 8 bases. The V gene's germline CDR1 is KGHDR and CDR2 SFDVKD. V was clipped by 4 bases and J by 5 bases; unmatched bases: 13. This CDR3 has 17 residues.

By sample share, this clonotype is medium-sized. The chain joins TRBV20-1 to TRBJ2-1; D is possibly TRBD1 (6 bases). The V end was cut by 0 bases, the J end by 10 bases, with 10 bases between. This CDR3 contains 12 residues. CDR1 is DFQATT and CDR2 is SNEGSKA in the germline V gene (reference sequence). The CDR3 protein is CSARDRGWEQFF. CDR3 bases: TGCAGTGCTAGAGACAGGGGATGGGAGCAGTTCTTC.

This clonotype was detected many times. CDR3 amino acids: CASSGRLAGGSNSTDTQYF. CDR3 sequence (DNA): TGTGCCAGCAGCGGACGACTAGCGGGGGGATCTAACTCCACAGATACGCAGTATTTT. The J gene is TRBJ2-3, the V gene TRBV11-1, with 13 bases that match TRBD2. The CDR3 runs 19 residues. CDR1 and CDR2 from the germline V gene are SGHAT and FQDESV (reference sequence). V dropped 5 bases and J dropped 2; count of bases not matched to a gene: 13.

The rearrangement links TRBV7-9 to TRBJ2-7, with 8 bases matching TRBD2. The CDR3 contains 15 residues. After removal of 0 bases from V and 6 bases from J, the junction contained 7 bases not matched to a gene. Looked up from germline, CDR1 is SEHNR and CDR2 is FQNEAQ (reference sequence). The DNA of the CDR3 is TGTGCCAGCAGCTTAGCGTCCAGCGGGAGAAGCGAGCAGTACTTC. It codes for CASSLASSGRSEQYF.

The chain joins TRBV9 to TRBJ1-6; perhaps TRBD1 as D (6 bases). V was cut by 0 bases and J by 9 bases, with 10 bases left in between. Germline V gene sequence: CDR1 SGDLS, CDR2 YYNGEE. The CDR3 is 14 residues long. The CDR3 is CASSVGDKLSPLHF. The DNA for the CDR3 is TGTGCCAGCAGCGTAGGGGACAAGCTTTCACCCCTCCACTTT. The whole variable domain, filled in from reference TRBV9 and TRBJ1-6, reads DSGVTQTPKHLITATGQRVTLRCSPRSGDLSVYWYQQSLDQGLQFLIQYYNGEERAKGNILERFSAQQFPDLHSELNLSSLELGDSALYFCASSVGDKLSPLHFGNGTRLTVT.

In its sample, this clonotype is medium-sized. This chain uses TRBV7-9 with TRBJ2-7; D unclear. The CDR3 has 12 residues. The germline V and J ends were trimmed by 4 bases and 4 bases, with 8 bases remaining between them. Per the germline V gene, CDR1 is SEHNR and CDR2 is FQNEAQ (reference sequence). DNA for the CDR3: TGTGCCAGCAGCTACGACATATACGAGCAGTACTTC. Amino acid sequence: CASSYDIYEQYF.

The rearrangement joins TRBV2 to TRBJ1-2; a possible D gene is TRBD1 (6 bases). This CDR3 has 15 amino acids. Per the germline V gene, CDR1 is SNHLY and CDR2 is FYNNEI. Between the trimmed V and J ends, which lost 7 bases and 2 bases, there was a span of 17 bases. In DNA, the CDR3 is TGTGCCAGCACCGGTACCCGGGGGCGGAACTATGGCTACACCTTC. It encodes CASTGTRGRNYGYTF.

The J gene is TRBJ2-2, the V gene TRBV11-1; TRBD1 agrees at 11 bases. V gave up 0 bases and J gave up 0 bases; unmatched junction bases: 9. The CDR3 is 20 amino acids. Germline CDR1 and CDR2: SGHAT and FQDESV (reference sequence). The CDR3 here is CASSLAWTGGLIPNTGELFF. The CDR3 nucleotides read TGTGCCAGCAGCTTAGCTTGGACAGGGGGCCTGATACCGAACACCGGGGAGCTGTTTTTT.

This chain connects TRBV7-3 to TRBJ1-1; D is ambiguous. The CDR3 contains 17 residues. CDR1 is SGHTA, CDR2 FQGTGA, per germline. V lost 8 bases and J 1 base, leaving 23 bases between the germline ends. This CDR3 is CASALSVDDTRNTEAFF. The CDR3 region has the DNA TGTGCCAGCGCCTTATCGGTGGACGACACACGGAACACTGAAGCTTTCTTT.

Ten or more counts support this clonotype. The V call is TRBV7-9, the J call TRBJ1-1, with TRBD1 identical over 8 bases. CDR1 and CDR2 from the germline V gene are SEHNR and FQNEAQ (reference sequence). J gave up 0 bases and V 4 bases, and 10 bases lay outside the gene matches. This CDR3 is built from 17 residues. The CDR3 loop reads CASSSGGAGPMNTEAFF. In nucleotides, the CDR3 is TGTGCCAGCAGCTCAGGGGGCGCAGGTCCGATGAACACTGAAGCTTTCTTT.

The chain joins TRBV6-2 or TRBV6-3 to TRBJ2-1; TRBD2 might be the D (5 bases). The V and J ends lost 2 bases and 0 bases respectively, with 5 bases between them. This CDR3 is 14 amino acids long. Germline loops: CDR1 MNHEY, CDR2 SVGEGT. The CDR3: CASSYGSSYNEQFF. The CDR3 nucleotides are TGTGCCAGCAGTTACGGGAGCTCCTACAATGAGCAGTTCTTC.

This CDR3 is CASSLGVGGGGSYEQYF. In nucleotides, the CDR3 is TGTGCCAGCAGCTTAGGTGTAGGAGGGGGGGGTTCCTACGAGCAGTACTTC. This chain uses TRBV7-8 with TRBJ2-7, with D maybe TRBD2 (7 bases). The germline V gene encodes CDR1 SGHVS and CDR2 FQNEAQ. The CDR3 sequence is 17 residues long. V was shortened by 1 base and J by 1 base, with 17 bases between the two germline ends.

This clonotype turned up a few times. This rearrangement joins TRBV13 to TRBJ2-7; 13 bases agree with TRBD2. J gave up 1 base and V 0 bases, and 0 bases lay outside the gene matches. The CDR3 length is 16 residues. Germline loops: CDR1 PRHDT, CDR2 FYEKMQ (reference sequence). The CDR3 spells CASSLGTSGGSYEQYF. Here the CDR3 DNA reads TGTGCCAGCAGCTTAGGGACTAGCGGGGGGTCCTACGAGCAGTACTTC.